The 23 T cell receptor beta chains reported below all come from one sample, sequenced in a study of blood T cell repertoires in COVID-19 (dated by TCRdb to 2020 to 2022). The library was prepared using the immunoSEQ multiplex PCR assay. TCRdb stores this immuneACCESS table with in-frame sequences only. Part of the clones is absent; in the studies checked, under half of the shortfall reflects unresolved V genes, and no reason is known for the rest. For this sample there are a few hundred thousand clones; roughly 85% appear just once. Roughly 4% of the sample is taken by the ten largest. Sequencing was carried out using PBMCs or T cells enriched from blood (not recorded which). These receptors were taken from a woman in her thirties or forties with acute COVID-19.

V is TRBV5-1 and J is TRBJ1-1; TRBD1 agrees at 7 bases. Germline CDR1 is SGHRS and CDR2 is YFSETQ. The CDR3 is 14 amino acids. V dropped 3 bases and J dropped 1; count of bases not matched to a gene: 3. In nucleotides, the CDR3 is TGCGCCAGCAGCTCTCAGGGGGGGAACACTGAAGCTTTCTTT. It yields the protein CASSSQGGNTEAFF.

The V and J genes are TRBV28 and TRBJ2-7; TRBD2 matches 9 bases. The CDR3 contains 13 residues. Trimming took 7 bases from V and 4 from J; bases not matched to a gene: 5. Germline lookup yields CDR1 MDHEN and CDR2 SYDVKM. For the CDR3, the DNA is TGTGCCAGCAAAAATAGCGGGAGTTACGAGCAGTACTTC. Residues: CASKNSGSYEQYF.

This clone was seen a single time. The chain recombines TRBV28 with TRBJ1-2, with 8 nucleotides matching TRBD1. The CDR3 has 14 residues. The J segment lost 5 bases and the V segment lost 6 bases, leaving 8 bases of the junction unmatched. Germline V gene lookup returns CDR1 MDHEN and CDR2 SYDVKM. CDR3 amino acids: CASRQQGGDYGYTF. The CDR3 coding sequence is TGTGCCAGCAGGCAACAGGGGGGCGATTATGGCTACACCTTC.

The chain combines TRBV5-1 with TRBJ1-6, with D tentatively TRBD1 (5 bases). V was shortened by 1 base and J by 8 bases, with 13 bases between the two germline ends. This CDR3 comprises 15 residues. Germline CDR1 SGHRS, CDR2 YFSETQ. CDR3 coding DNA: TGCGCCAGCAGCTTGTTCGGGGGAATGGATTCACCCCTCCACTTT. Translating gives CASSLFGGMDSPLHF. The full variable domain, in which reference TRBV5-1 and TRBJ1-6 provide the parts outside the CDR3, is KAGVTQTPRYLIKTRGQQVTLSCSPISGHRSVSWYQQTPGQGLQFLFEYFSETQRNKGNFPGRFSGRQFSNSRSEMNVSTLELGDSALYLCASSLFGGMDSPLHFGNGTRLTVT.

The chain recombines TRBV11-1 with TRBJ2-5; 8 bases align to TRBD2. Germline V CDR1 and CDR2: SGHAT, FQDESV (reference sequence). J lost 0 bases, V lost 6 bases, and 9 bases had no gene match. The CDR3 has 16 amino acids. The CDR3 spells CASSHRAGAHQETQYF. For the CDR3, the DNA is TGTGCCAGCAGTCACAGAGCGGGAGCCCACCAAGAGACCCAGTACTTC.

The chain recombines TRBV6-5 with TRBJ1-6, with D possibly TRBD1 on 5 matching bases. V lost 3 bases, J lost 10 bases, and 16 bases lay in between. Germline values: CDR1 MNHEY, CDR2 SVGAGI. The CDR3 length is 15 residues. The chain's CDR3 is CASSYSRVFTSPLHF. The DNA for the CDR3 is TGTGCCAGCAGTTATAGCAGGGTCTTTACCTCACCCCTCCACTTT.

The CDR3 loop reads CASSPRRGPEQYF. CDR3 DNA: TGTGCCAGCTCACCGCGCAGGGGGCCCGAGCAGTACTTC. The chain has TRBV18 and TRBJ2-7; 8 nucleotides agree with TRBD1. The CDR3 runs 13 residues. CDR1 and CDR2 from the germline V gene are KGHSH and LQKENI. V shed 3 bases and J 6 bases; nucleotides not matched to a gene: 4.

The chain joins TRBV4-1 to TRBJ1-5; 9 bases are shared with TRBD1. The CDR3 is made up of 16 amino acids. V was pared by 3 bases and J by 3 bases, with 6 bases of the junction left unmatched. Germline V lookup: CDR1 MGHRA, CDR2 YSYEKL. CDR3 sequence (DNA): TGCGCCAGCAGCCATATAGGACAGGGGATCAATCAGCCCCAGCATTTT. Amino acid sequence: CASSHIGQGINQPQHF.

V and J are TRBV18 and TRBJ1-1; 8 nucleotides align to TRBD1. CDR1 and CDR2 (germline): KGHSH, LQKENI. V trimming: 3 bases; J trimming: 0 bases; junction bases outside the gene matches: 0. The CDR3 has 14 amino acids. DNA for the CDR3: TGTGCCAGCTCACCGGACAGGGTGAACACTGAAGCTTTCTTT. This codes for CASSPDRVNTEAFF.

The rearrangement joins TRBV7-7 to TRBJ2-1; D might be TRBD1 (5 bases). CDR1 and CDR2 from the germline V gene are SSHAT and FNYEAQ (reference sequence). The CDR3 has 14 amino acids. The germline V and J ends were trimmed by 5 bases and 7 bases, with 15 bases remaining between them. The CDR3, as DNA: TGTGCCAGCAGCCACTACGGAAAGGGGAATGAGCAGTTCTTC. Residues: CASSHYGKGNEQFF.

The V and J genes are TRBV19 and TRBJ1-6; 9 bases agree with TRBD1. V was pared by 7 bases and J by 8 bases, with 6 bases of the junction left unmatched. Germline CDR1 is LNHDA and CDR2 is SQIVND (reference sequence). The CDR3 has 14 residues. The CDR3 sequence: CASKERTGDSPLHF. The CDR3 DNA reads TGTGCCAGTAAGGAGCGGACAGGGGATTCACCCCTCCACTTT.

About this clone: The same CDR3 can be traced to other DNA sequences in this sample. The chain recombines TRBV5-1 with TRBJ2-7; maybe TRBD1 (6 bases). This CDR3 has 14 amino acids. From germline, CDR1 is SGHRS and CDR2 YFSETQ. V dropped 0 bases and J dropped 3 bases, with 10 bases sitting between them. In DNA form, the CDR3 reads TGCGCCAGCAGCTTGGTTGGGGGCAGCTACGAGCAGTACTTC. This sequence encodes CASSLVGGSYEQYF.

About this clone: Other nucleotide sequences from this sample produce the same CDR3. The chain is built from TRBV7-9 and TRBJ1-3; 10 nucleotides match TRBD1. Germline values: CDR1 SEHNR, CDR2 FQNEAQ (reference sequence). The J segment lost 8 bases and the V segment lost 5 bases, leaving 6 bases of the junction unmatched. The CDR3 extends over 14 amino acids. CDR3 sequence (DNA): TGTGCCAGCAGCCCCCGGGACAGGGGTTACACCATATATTTT. Its translation: CASSPRDRGYTIYF. The complete variable domain, with remaining parts taken from reference TRBV7-9 and TRBJ1-3, reads DTGVSQNPRHKITKRGQNVTFRCDPISEHNRLYWYRQTLGQGPEFLTYFQNEAQLEKSRLLSDRFSAERPKGSFSTLEIQRTEQGDSAMYLCASSPRDRGYTIYFGEGSWLTVV.

This clone was picked up one time. V is TRBV5-1 and J is TRBJ1-2; D unresolved. Germline-derived CDR1 and CDR2 are SGHRS and YFSETQ. The length of the CDR3 is 16 residues. V lost 0 bases, J lost 8 bases, and 20 bases lay in between. Here the CDR3 reads CASSLGAAEGLNGYTF. As DNA, the CDR3 is TGCGCCAGCAGCTTGGGAGCCGCGGAGGGTCTGAACGGCTACACCTTC.

The chain uses TRBV5-6 and TRBJ2-2, with D perhaps matching TRBD2 (6 bases). Trimming shortened V by 2 bases and J by 4 bases, and 12 bases separated the two germline ends. The length of the CDR3 is 15 residues. Looked up from germline, CDR1 is SGHDT and CDR2 is YYEEEE. CDR3 DNA sequence: TGTGCCAGCAGCTTTGGAGGGCCTGGCACCGGGGAGCTGTTTTTT. Its protein product is CASSFGGPGTGELFF.

This rearrangement joins TRBV19 to TRBJ1-2, with TRBD1 matching over 11 bases. The junction had 5 bases not matched to a gene; V was cut back by 5 bases and J by 3 bases. Germline CDR1 LNHDA, CDR2 SQIVND (reference sequence). The CDR3 has 15 residues. The CDR3 nucleotides read TGTGCCAGTAGTGTCTCGGGACAGGGGGACTATGGCTACACCTTC. Translated, it gives CASSVSGQGDYGYTF. The variable domain in full, with the rest retrieved from reference TRBV19 and TRBJ1-2, is DGGITQSPKYLFRKEGQNVTLSCEQNLNHDAMYWYRQDPGQGLRLIYYSQIVNDFQKGDIAEGYSVSREKKESFPLTVTSAQKNPTAFYLCASSVSGQGDYGYTFGSGTRLTVV.

This rearrangement joins TRBV6-5 to TRBJ1-4, with D uncertain. CDR1 is MNHEY, CDR2 SVGAGI, per germline. This CDR3 has 14 amino acids. With 6 bases removed from V and 0 bases from J, the gap between germline ends came to 8 bases. In nucleotides, the CDR3 is TGTGCCAGCAGCCAAGCGACAACTAATGAAAAACTGTTTTTT. It translates to CASSQATTNEKLFF.

The V gene is TRBV11-2, the J gene TRBJ2-1; TRBD1 aligns across 8 bases. V was clipped by 5 bases and J by 6 bases; unmatched bases: 3. The CDR3 runs to 13 residues. Germline lookup yields CDR1 SGHAT and CDR2 FQNNGV. DNA of the CDR3: TGTGCCAGCAGCCAACAGGGGGGCAATGAGCAGTTCTTC. This codes for CASSQQGGNEQFF.

The chain combines TRBV19 with TRBJ1-2; 9 bases agree with TRBD1. Germline CDR1 LNHDA, CDR2 SQIVND (reference sequence). The V segment lost 6 bases and the J segment 3 bases; nucleotides outside the gene matches: 2. This CDR3 spans 13 amino acids. In DNA, the CDR3 is TGTGCCAGTAGGGGACAGGGCCACTATGGCTACACCTTC. It specifies CASRGQGHYGYTF.

The rearrangement links TRBV18 to TRBJ1-3; no clear D gene. The CDR3 is made up of 15 amino acids. Trimming shortened V by 1 base and J by 2 bases, and 9 bases separated the two germline ends. The germline V gene has CDR1 KGHSH and CDR2 LQKENI. The CDR3 spells CASSPQGGPGNTIYF. In nucleotides, the CDR3 is TGTGCCAGCTCACCACAAGGCGGTCCTGGAAACACCATATATTTT.

The J gene is TRBJ2-1, the V gene TRBV7-2; D call uncertain. Germline V gene lookup returns CDR1 SGHTA and CDR2 FQGNSA. The V end was cut by 2 bases, the J end by 2 bases, with 13 bases between. This CDR3 comprises 16 residues. DNA for the CDR3: TGTGCCAGCAGCTTATACGAGAGTATGGCCTACAATGAGCAGTTCTTC. Translation gives CASSLYESMAYNEQFF.

The rearrangement links TRBV6-1 to TRBJ1-6, with 10 bases that match TRBD1. From germline, CDR1 is MNHNS and CDR2 SASEGT. The V segment lost 4 bases and the J segment 1 base; nucleotides outside the gene matches: 13. CDR3 length: 20 residues. Written as DNA, the CDR3 is TGTGCCAGCAGTGCTCCCCTTTCGACAGGGGGCAGATCCTATAATTCACCCCTCCACTTT. This gives the protein CASSAPLSTGGRSYNSPLHF.

The chain employs TRBV6-5 and TRBJ1-2; D ambiguous. CDR3 length: 15 amino acids. V gave up 2 bases and J gave up 4 bases, with 14 bases separating them. Germline-derived CDR1 and CDR2 are MNHEY and SVGAGI. The DNA for the CDR3 is TGTGCCAGCAGTTACCACGTCCGGGGTACCTATGGCTACACCTTC. Translated: CASSYHVRGTYGYTF.